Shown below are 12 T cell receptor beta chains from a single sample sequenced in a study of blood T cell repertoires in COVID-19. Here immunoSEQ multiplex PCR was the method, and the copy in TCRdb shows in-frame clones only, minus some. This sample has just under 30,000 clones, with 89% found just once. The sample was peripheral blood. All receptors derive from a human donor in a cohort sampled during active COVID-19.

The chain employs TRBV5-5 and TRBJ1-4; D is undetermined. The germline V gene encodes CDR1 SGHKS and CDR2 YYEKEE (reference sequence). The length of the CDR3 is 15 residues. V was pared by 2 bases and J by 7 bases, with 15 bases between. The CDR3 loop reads CASSFALVGGEKLFF. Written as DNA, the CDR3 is TGTGCCAGCAGCTTTGCTCTCGTTGGAGGTGAAAAACTGTTTTTT.

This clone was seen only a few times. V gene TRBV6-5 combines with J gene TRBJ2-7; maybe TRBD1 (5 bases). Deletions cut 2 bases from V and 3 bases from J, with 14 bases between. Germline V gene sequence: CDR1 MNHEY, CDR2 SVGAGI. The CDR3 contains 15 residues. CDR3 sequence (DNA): TGTGCCAGCAGTTACAGTCGGGTAGGGGTCTACGAGCAGTACTTC. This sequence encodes CASSYSRVGVYEQYF.

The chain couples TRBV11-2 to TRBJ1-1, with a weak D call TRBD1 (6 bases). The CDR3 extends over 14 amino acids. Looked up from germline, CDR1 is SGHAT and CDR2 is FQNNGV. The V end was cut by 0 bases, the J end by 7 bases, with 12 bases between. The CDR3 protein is CASSLDFTGFEAFF. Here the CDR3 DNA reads TGTGCCAGCAGCTTAGATTTTACAGGGTTTGAAGCTTTCTTT.

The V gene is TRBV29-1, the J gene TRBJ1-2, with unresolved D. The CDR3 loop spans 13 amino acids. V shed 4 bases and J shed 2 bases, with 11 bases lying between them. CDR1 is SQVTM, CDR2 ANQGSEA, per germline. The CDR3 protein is CSVVVSGNYGYTF. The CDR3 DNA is TGCAGCGTTGTCGTGTCGGGGAACTATGGCTACACCTTC.

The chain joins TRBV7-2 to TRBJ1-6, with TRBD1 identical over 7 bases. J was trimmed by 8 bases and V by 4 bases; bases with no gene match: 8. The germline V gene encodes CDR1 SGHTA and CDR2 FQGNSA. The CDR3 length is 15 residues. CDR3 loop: CASSSQQGRHSPLHF. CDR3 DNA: TGTGCCAGCAGCTCACAACAGGGGAGGCATTCACCCCTCCACTTT.

The CDR3 coding sequence is TGTGCCTGGGGGACAGTCTACGAGCAGTACTTC. Translating it yields CAWGTVYEQYF. The J gene is TRBJ2-7, the V gene TRBV30; 7 bases align to TRBD1. Per germline, CDR1 GTSNPN and CDR2 SVGIG (reference sequence). V was clipped by 5 bases and J by 3 bases; unmatched bases: 1. The CDR3 loop spans 11 amino acids.

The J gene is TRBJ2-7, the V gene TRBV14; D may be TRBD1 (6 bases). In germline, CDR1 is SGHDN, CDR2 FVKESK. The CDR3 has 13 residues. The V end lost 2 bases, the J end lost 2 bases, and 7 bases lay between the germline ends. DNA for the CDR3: TGTGCCAGCAGCCAACAGGGGACCTACGAGCAGTACTTC. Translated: CASSQQGTYEQYF.

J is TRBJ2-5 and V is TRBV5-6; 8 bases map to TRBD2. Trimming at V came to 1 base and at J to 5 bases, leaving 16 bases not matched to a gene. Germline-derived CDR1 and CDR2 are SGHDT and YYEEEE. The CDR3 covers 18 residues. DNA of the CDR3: TGTGCCAGCAGCTTGCGATCGGTGGCGGGGGGCCCCCATGAGACCCAGTACTTC. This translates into CASSLRSVAGGPHETQYF.

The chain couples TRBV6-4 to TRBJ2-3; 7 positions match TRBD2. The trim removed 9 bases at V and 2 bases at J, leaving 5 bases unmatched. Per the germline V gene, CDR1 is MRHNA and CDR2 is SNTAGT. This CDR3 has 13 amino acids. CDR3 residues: CASGAGHTDTQYF. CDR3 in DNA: TGTGCCAGTGGAGCGGGGCACACAGATACGCAGTATTTT.

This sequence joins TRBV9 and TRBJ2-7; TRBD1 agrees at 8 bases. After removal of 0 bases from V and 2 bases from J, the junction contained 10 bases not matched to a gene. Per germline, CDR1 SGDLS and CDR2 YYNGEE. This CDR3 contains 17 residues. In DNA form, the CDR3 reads TGTGCCAGCAGCGTAGAGGGGGAACCGGGACAGGCCTACGAGCAGTACTTC. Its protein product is CASSVEGEPGQAYEQYF.

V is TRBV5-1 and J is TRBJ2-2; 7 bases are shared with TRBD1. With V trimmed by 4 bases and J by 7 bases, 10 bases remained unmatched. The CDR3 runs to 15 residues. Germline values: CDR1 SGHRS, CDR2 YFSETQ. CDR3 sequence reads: CASSQGQSRDGELFF. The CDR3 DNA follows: TGCGCCAGCAGCCAGGGACAGAGTCGTGACGGGGAGCTGTTTTTT.

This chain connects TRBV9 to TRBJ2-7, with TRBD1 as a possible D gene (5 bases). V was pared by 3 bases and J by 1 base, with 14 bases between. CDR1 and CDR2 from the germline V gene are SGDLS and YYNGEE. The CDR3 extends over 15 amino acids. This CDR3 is CASSAQGLSSYEQYF. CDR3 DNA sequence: TGTGCCAGCAGCGCCCAGGGATTAAGTTCCTACGAGCAGTACTTC.